A single T cell receptor beta chain is shown here with its context. It has no known antigen specificity. The sample holds no much larger clone one base away, and base qualities are not on file. From the cysteine through the phenylalanine, the CDR3 covers 12 amino acids. CDR3 DNA is the only sequence kept; it has 36 bases, read in frame from the first base. CDR1 is given as SQVTM and CDR2 as ANQGSEA, both from the germline V gene. The V end loses 6 bases and the J end loses 7 bases, and a stretch of 15 bases separates them. The sample originates from a study of cytomegalovirus exposure and HLA in healthy donors (dated by TCRdb to the late 2010s). Context from the whole study: According to a later analysis, one platform produced both the 100 to 150 validation repertoires and the 620 or so repertoires of the first cohort. The study aimed to test whether cataloging public T cell receptors could reveal signatures of past pathogen exposure. Along with the roughly 710-subject first cohort, a separate validation cohort of 120 different subjects was used. High-throughput TCR immunosequencing, statistical association of individual TCRs with disease status, and machine learning were combined to predict cytomegalovirus infection status. Findings and caveats that apply to the study as a whole: Of the cluster scores, approximately 94% were above 0 in a later analysis, which found that TCRs clustered in the first cohort also tended to co-occur in the 95 to 150 validation repertoires. The validation cohort had no HLA typing available for a later analysis, so co-occurrence within that cohort was assessed over all 110 or so repertoires. In the study, 150 to 200 TCR beta chains were listed as associated with cytomegalovirus. Three of the identified cytomegalovirus-associated TCR beta chains were confirmed in vitro to be specific for cytomegalovirus antigens. According to the authors, the approach could potentially be generalized to other disease states and immunological phenotypes. Across donors, most TCR sequences were observed very rarely, whereas some public TCRs were present in many individuals. The classifier was reported to diagnose cytomegalovirus status with high specificity and sensitivity in both the original cohort and the validation cohort.

The library came from the immunoSEQ multiplex PCR assay. The authors' pipeline ran thus. To diagnose cytomegalovirus status from the catalog of TCR beta chain sequences, a statistical classification framework was built. The source is immuneACCESS, and TCRdb retained only in-frame sequences with V and J called. Part of the clones is not carried over; for the studies checked, unresolved V genes explain less than half of this, and the remainder is unexplained. D and trimming come from the DNA, and the V and J calls and clone size come from that table. The table for this sample lists about 160,000 clones; approximately 96% of them were counted only once. The leading ten clones occupy approximately 1% of the sample. Separate from the approximately 700-subject first cohort, the validation cohort of more than 90 subjects was the group to which the donors belonged.

The sequence derives from a woman under 30 in good health and CMV-seronegative. The rearrangement combines TRBV29-1 with TRBJ1-2; a tentative D match to TRBD1 spans 5 bases. Material: PBMCs. The CDR3 region: CSVVSGHLGYTF. The nucleotides are TGCAGCGTAGTCTCCGGACACCTTGGCTACACCTTC.